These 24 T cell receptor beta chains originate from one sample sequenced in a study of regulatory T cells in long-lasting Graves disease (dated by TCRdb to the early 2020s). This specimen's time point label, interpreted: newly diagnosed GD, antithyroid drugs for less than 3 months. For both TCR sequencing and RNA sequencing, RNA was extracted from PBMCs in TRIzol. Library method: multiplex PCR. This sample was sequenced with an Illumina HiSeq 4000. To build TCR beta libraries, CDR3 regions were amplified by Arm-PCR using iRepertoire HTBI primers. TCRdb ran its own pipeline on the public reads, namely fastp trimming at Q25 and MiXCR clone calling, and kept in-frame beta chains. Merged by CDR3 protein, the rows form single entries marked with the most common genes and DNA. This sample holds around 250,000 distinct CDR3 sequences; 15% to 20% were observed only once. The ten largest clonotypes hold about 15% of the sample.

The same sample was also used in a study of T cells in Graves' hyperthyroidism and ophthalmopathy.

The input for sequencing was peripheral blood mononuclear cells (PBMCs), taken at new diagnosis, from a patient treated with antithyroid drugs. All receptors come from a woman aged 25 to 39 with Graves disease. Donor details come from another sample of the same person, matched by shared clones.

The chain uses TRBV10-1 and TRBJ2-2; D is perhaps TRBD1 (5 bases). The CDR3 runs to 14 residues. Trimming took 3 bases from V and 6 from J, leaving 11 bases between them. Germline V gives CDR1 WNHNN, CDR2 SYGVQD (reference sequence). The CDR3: CASSDSQGAGELFF. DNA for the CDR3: TGCGCCAGCAGTGATAGTCAGGGCGCCGGGGAGCTGTTTTTT.

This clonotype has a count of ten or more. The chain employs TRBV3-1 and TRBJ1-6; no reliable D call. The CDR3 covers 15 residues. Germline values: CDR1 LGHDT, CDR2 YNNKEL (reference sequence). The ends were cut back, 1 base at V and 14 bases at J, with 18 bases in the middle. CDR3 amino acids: CASSQAGSFNWALHF. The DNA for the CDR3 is TGTGCCAGCAGCCAAGCGGGCAGCTTTAATTGGGCCCTCCACTTT.

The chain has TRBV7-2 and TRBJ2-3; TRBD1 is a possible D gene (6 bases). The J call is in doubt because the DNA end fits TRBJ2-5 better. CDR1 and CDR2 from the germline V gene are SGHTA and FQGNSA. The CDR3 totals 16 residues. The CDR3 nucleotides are TGTGCCAGCAGCTCTCCTTCAGGGGTACTGGGAGAGACCCAGTACTTC. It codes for CASSSPSGVLGETQYF.

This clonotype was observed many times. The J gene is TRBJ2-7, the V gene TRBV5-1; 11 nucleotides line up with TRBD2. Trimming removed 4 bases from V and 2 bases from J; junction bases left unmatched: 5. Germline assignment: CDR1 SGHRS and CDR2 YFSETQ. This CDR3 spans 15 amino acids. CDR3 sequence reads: CASSPELAGAYEQYF. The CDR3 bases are TGCGCCAGCAGCCCCGAACTAGCGGGGGCCTACGAGCAGTACTTC.

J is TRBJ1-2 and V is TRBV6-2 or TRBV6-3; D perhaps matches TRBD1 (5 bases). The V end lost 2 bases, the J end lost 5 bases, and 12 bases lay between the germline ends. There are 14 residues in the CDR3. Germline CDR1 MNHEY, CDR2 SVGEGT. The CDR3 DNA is TGTGCCAGCAGTTACCAGGGACGGCCGTATGGCTACACCTTC. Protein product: CASSYQGRPYGYTF.

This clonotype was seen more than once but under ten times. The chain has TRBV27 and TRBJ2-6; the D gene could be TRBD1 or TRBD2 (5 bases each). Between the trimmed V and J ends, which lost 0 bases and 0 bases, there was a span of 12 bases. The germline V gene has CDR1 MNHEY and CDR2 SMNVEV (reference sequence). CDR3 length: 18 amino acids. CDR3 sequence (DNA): TGTGCCAGCAGTTTATCGCCGGGGCGGAACTCTGGGGCCAACGTCCTGACTTTC. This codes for CASSLSPGRNSGANVLTF.

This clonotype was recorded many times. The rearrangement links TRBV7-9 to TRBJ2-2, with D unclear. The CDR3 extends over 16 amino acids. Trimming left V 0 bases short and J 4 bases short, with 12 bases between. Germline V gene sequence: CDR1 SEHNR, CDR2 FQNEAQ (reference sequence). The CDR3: CASSLARKGSTGELFF. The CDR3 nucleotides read TGTGCCAGCAGCTTAGCGCGAAAGGGTAGCACCGGGGAGCTGTTTTTT.

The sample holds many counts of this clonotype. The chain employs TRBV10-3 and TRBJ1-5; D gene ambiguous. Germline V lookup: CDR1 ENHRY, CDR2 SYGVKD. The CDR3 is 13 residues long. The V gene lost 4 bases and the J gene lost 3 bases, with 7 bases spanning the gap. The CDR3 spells CAISVRDNQPQHF. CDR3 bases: TGTGCCATCAGTGTTAGGGACAATCAGCCCCAGCATTTT.

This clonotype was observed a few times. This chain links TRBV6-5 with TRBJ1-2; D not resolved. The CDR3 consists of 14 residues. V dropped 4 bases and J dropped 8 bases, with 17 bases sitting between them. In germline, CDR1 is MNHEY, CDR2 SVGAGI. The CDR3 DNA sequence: TGTGCCAGCAGTTGCTCGGGGTCAAACGGGGGCTACACCTTC. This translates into CASSCSGSNGGYTF.

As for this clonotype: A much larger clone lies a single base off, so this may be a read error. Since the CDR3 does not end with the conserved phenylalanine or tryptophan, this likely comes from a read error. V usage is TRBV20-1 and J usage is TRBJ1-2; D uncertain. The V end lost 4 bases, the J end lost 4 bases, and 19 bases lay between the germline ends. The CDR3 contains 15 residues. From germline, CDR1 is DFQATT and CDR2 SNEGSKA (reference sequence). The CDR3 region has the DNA TGCAGTGCTACCGTTGTTTCGATGACTCCCTATGGCTACACCCTC. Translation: CSATVVSMTPYGYTL.

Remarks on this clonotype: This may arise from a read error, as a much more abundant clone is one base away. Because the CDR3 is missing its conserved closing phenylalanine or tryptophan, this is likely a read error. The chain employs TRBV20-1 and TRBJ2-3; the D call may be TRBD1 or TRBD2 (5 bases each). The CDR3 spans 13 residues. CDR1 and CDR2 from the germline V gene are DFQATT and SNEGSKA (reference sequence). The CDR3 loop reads CSVAGTYTDTQYL. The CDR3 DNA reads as TGCAGCGTTGCTGGGACCTACACAGATACGCAGTATCTT.

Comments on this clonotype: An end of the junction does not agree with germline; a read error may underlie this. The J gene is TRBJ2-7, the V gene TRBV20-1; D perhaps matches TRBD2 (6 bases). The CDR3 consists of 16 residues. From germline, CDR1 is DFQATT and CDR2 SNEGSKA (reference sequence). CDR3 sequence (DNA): TGTAGTGCTAGACCACACAGCGGGCCCAAGTCCTACGAGCAGTACTTC. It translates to CSARPHSGPKSYEQYF.

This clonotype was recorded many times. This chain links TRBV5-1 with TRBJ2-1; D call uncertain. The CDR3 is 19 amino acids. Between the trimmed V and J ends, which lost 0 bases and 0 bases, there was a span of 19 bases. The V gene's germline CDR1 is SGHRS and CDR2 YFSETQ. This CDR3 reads CASSLVFRSVLSSYNEQFF. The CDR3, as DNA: TGCGCCAGCAGCTTGGTTTTCAGAAGCGTCCTAAGCTCCTACAATGAGCAGTTCTTC.

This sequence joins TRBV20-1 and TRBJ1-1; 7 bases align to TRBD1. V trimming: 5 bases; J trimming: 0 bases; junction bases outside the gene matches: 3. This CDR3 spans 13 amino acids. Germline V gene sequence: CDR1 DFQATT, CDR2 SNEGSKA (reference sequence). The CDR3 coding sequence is TGCAGTGCTCGACAGGGACTGAACACTGAAGCTTTCTTT. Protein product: CSARQGLNTEAFF.

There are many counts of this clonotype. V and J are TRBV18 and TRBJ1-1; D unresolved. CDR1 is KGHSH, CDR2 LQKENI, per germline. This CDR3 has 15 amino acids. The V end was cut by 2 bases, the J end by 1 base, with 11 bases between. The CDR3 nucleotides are TGTGCCAGCTCACCAACGAACAGTCAGAACACTGAAGCTTTCTTT. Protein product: CASSPTNSQNTEAFF.

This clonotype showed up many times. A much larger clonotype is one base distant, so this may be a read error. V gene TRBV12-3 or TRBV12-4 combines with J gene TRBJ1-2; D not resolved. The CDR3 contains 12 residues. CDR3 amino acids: CTSSSQNYGYTF. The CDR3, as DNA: TGTACCAGCAGTTCGCAGAACTATGGCTACACCTTC.

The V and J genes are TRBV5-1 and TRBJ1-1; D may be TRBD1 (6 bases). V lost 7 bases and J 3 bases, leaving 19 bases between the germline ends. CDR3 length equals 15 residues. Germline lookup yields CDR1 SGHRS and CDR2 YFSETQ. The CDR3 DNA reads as TGCGCCAGCGGTAAGTCTCCGGGGGCAGACACTGAAGCTTTCTTT. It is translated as CASGKSPGADTEAFF.

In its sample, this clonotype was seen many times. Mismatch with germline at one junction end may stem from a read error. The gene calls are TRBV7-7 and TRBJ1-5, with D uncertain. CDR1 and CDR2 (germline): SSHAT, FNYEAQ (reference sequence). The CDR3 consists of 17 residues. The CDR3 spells CASSLKGDRPSIGPQHF. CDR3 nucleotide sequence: TGTGCTAGCAGCTTGAAGGGAGACCGTCCATCAATCGGGCCCCAGCATTTT. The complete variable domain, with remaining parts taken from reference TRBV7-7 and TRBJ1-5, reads GAGVSQSPRYKVTKRGQDVTLRCDPISSHATLYWYQQALGQGPEFLTYFNYEAQPDKSGLPSDRFSAERPEGSISTLTIQRTEQRDSAMYRCASSLKGDRPSIGPQHFGDGTRLSIL.

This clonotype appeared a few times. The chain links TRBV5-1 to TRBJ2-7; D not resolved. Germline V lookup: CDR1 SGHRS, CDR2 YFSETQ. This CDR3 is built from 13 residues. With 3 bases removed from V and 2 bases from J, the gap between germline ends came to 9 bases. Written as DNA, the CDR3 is TGCGCCAGCAGCTCTATTAGCCCCTACGAGCAGTACTTC. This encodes CASSSISPYEQYF.

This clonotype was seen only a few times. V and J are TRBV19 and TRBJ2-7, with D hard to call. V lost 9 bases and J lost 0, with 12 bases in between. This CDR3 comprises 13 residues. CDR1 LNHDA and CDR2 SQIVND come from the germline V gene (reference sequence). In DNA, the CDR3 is TGTGCCAGCACGGGCCCGACCTCCTACGAGCAGTACTTC. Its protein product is CASTGPTSYEQYF.

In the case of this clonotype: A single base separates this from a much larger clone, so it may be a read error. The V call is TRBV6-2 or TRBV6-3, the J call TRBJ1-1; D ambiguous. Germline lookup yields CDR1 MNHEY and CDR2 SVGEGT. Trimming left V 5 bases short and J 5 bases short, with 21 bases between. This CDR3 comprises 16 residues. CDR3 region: CASSESMGKKRTEAFF. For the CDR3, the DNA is TGTGCCAGCAGTGAGTCGATGGGAAAAAAGCGTACTGAAGCTTTCTTT.

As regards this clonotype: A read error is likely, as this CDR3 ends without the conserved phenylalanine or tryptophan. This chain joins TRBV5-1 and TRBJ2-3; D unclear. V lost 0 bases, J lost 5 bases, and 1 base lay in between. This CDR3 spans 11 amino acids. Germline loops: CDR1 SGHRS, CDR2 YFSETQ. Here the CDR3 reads CASSLGDTQYL. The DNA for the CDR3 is TGCGCCAGCAGCTTGGGAGATACGCAGTATCTT.

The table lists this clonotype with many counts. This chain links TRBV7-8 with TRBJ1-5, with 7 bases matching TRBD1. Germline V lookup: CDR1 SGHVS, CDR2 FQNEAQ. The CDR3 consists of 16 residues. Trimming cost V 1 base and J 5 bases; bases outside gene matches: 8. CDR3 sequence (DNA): TGTGCCAGCAGCTTAGGACAGGGAGGAATCCATCAGCCCCAGCATTTT. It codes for CASSLGQGGIHQPQHF.

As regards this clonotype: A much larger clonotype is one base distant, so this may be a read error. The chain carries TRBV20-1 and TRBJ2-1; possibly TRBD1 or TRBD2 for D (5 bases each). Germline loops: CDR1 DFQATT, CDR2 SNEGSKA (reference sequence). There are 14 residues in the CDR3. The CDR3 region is CSARVPGASGEQVF. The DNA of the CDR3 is TGCAGTGCTAGAGTGCCCGGGGCTAGTGGGGAGCAGGTCTTC.